The clone carrying this TCR beta chain was seen more than once but under ten times. The antigen remains unidentified. The sample belongs to a study of blood T cells in healthy people across ages. Primers used in a second PCR of about 7 to 12 cycles were a sample-barcoded 5' primer and a J-beta primer mix. Every cDNA molecule carried a tag from a template-switch adaptor bearing 12 random nucleotides. Each of the samples gave a minimum of 2.5 million paired-end reads that contained CDR3. MiXCR, applied by TCRdb to the 5' RACE reads, yields one record per CDR3 protein. This sample has about 640,000 distinct CDR3 sequences; around three fifths occur once, and the top ten carry roughly 34%. Overall study results and limits: Naive CD4+ cells and diversity were both higher in long-lived donors than in aged donors.

Looked up from germline, CDR1 is LGHNA and CDR2 is YNFKEQ. J gave up 0 bases and V 0 bases, and 9 bases lay outside the gene matches. The CDR3 contains 18 residues. This sequence was found in a man aged 55-75 years in good health. The J gene is TRBJ2-7, the V gene TRBV4-2; TRBD2 aligns across 9 bases. Sequenced: blood. The CDR3 protein is CASSQDWGLAGVSYEQYF. The DNA for the CDR3 is TGTGCCAGCAGCCAAGATTGGGGGTTAGCGGGGGTCTCCTACGAGCAGTACTTC.